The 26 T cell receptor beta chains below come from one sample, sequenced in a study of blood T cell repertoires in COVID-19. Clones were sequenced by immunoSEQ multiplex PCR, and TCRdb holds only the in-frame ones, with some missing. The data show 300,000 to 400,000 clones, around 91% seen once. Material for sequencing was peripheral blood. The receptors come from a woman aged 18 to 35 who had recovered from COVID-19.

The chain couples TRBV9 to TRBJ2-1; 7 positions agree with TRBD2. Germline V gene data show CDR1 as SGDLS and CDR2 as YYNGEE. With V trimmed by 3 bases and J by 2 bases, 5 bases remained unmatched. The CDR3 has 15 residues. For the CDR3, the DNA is TGTGCCAGCAGCGCCCGACTAGCCCCCTACAATGAGCAGTTCTTC. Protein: CASSARLAPYNEQFF. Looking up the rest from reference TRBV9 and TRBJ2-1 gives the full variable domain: DSGVTQTPKHLITATGQRVTLRCSPRSGDLSVYWYQQSLDQGLQFLIQYYNGEERAKGNILERFSAQQFPDLHSELNLSSLELGDSALYFCASSARLAPYNEQFFGPGTRLTVL.

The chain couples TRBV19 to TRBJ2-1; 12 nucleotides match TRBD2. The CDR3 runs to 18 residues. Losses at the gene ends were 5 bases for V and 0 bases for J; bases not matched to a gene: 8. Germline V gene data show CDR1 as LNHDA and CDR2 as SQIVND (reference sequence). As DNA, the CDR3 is TGTGCCAGTAGTTCGGGAGGACTAGCGGGGAGCTCCTACAATGAGCAGTTCTTC. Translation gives CASSSGGLAGSSYNEQFF.

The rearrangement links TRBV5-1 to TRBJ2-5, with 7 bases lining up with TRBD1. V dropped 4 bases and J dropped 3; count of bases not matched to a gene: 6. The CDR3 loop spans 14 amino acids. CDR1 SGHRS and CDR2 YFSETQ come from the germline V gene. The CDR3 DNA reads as TGCGCCAGCAGCGGGAACACAGGGGAAGAGACCCAGTACTTC. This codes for CASSGNTGEETQYF.

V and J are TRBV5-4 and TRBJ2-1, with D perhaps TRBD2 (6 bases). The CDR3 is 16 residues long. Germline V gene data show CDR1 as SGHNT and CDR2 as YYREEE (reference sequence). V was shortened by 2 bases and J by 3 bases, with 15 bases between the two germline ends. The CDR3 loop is CASSFYGRGGYNEQFF. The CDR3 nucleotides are TGTGCCAGCAGCTTTTACGGGAGAGGAGGCTACAATGAGCAGTTCTTC.

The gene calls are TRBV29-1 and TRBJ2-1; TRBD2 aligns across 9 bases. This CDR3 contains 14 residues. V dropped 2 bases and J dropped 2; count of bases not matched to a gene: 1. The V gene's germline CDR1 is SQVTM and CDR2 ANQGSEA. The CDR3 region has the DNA TGCAGCGTTGAAATAGCGGGGGCCTACAATGAGCAGTTCTTC. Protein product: CSVEIAGAYNEQFF.

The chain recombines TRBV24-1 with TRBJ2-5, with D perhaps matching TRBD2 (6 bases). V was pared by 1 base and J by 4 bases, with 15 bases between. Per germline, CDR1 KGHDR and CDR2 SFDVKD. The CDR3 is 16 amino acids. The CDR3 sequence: CATSDFDTGLLETQYF. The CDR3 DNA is TGTGCCACCAGTGATTTTGATACGGGACTTCTAGAGACCCAGTACTTC.

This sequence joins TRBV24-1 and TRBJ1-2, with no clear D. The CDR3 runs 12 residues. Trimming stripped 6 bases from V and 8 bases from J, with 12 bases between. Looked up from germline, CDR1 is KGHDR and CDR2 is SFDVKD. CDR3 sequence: CATSSMTEGYTF. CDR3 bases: TGTGCCACCAGTAGTATGACGGAGGGCTACACCTTC.

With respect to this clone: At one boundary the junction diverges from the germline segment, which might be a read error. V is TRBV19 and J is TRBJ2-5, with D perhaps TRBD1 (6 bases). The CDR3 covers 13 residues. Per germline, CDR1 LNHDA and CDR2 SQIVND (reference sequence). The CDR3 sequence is CTSSVGTQETQYF. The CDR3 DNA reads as TGTACCAGTAGTGTGGGGACACAAGAGACCCAGTACTTC.

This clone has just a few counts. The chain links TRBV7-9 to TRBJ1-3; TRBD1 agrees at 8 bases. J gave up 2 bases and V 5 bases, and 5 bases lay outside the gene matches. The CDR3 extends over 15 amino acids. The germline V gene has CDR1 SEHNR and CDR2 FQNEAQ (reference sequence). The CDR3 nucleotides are TGTGCCAGCAGCCATACGGACAGGGCTGGAAACACCATATATTTT. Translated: CASSHTDRAGNTIYF.

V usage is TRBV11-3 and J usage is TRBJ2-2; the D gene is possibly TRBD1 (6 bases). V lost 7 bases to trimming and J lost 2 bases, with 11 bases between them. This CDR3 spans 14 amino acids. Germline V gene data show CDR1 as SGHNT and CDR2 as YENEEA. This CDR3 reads CASTLQGNTGELFF. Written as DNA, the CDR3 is TGTGCCAGCACCCTACAGGGAAACACCGGGGAGCTGTTTTTT.

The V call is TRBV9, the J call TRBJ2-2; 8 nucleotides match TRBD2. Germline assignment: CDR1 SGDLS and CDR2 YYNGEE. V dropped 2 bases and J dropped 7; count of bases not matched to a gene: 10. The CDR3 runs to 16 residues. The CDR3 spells CASSVFTAGVVGELFF. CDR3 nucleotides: TGTGCCAGCAGCGTTTTTACAGCGGGAGTGGTCGGGGAGCTGTTTTTT.

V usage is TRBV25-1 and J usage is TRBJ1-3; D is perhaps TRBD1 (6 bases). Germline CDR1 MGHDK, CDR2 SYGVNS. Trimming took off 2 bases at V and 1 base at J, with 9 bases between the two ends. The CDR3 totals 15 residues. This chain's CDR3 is CASSEIDRSGNTIYF. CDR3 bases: TGTGCCAGCAGTGAAATAGACAGGTCTGGAAACACCATATATTTT.

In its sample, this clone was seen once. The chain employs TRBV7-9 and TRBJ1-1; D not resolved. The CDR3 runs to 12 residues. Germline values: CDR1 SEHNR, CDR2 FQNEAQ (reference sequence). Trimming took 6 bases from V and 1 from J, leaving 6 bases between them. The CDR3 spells CASRGANTEAFF. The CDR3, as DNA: TGTGCCAGCAGAGGAGCGAACACTGAAGCTTTCTTT.

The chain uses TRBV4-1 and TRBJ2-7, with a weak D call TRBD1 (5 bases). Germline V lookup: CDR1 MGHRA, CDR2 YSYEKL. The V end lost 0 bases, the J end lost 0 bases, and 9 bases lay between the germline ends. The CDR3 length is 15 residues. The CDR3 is CASSQDTGYSYEQYV. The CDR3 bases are TGCGCCAGCAGCCAAGATACAGGATACTCCTACGAGCAGTACGTC.

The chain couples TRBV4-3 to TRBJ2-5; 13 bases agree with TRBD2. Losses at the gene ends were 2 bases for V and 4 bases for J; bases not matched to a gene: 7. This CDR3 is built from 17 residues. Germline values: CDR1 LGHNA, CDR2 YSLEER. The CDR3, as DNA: TGCGCCAGCAGCCAATCGGGACTAGCGGGAACTCCAGAGACCCAGTACTTC. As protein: CASSQSGLAGTPETQYF.

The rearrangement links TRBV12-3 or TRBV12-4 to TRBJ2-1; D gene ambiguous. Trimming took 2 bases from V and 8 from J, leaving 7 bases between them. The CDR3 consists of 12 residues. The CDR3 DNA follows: TGTGCCAGCAGTTTAAACGAGTATGAGCAGTTCTTC. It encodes CASSLNEYEQFF.

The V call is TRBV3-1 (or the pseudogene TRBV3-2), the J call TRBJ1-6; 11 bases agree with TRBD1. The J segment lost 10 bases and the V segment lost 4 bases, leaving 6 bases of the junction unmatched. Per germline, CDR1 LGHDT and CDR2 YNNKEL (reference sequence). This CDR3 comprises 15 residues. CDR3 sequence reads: CASSPGTGGDSPLHF. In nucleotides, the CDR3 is TGTGCCAGCAGCCCTGGGACAGGGGGTGACTCACCCCTCCACTTT.

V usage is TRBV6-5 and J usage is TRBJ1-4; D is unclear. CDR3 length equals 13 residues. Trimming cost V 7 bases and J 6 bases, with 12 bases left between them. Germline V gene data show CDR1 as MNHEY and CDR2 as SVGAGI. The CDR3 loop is CASTQFPYEKLFF. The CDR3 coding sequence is TGTGCCAGCACGCAGTTCCCTTATGAAAAACTGTTTTTT.

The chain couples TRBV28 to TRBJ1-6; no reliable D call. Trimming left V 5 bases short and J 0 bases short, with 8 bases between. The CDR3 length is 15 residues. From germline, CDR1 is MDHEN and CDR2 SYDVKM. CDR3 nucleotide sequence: TGTGCCAGCAGTAGCTCACGCTCCTATAATTCACCCCTCCACTTT. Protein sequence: CASSSSRSYNSPLHF.

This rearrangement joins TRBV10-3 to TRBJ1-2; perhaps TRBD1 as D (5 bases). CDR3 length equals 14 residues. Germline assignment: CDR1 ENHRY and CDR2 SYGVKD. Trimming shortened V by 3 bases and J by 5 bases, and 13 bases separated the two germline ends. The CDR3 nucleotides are TGTGCCATCAGTGAAAGCGGGCAGGGTTATGGCTACACCTTC. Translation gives CAISESGQGYGYTF.

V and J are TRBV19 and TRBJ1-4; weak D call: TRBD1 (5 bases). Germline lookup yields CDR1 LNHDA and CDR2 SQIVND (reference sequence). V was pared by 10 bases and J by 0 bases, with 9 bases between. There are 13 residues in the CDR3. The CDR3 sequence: CATSQATNEKLFF. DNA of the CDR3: TGTGCCACCTCACAGGCAACTAATGAAAAACTGTTTTTT.

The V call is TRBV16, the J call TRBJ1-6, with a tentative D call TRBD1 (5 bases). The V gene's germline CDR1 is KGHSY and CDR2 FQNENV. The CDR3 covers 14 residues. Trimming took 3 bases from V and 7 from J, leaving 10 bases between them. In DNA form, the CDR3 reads TGTGCCAGCAGCCAGGGGCTATCAAATTCACCCCTCCACTTT. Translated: CASSQGLSNSPLHF.

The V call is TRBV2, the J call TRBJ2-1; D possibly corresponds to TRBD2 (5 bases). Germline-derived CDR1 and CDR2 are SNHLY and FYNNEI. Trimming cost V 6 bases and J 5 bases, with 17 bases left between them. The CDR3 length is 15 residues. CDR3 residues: CASRFSGDGDNEQFF. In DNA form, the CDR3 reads TGTGCCAGCAGATTTTCCGGAGACGGGGACAATGAGCAGTTCTTC.

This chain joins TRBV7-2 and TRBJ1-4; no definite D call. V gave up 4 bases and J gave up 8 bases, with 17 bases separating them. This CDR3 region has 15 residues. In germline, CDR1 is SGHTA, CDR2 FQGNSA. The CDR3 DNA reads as TGTGCCAGCAGCTCTTGGGCGGGGTTTGGAGAAAAACTGTTTTTT. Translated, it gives CASSSWAGFGEKLFF.

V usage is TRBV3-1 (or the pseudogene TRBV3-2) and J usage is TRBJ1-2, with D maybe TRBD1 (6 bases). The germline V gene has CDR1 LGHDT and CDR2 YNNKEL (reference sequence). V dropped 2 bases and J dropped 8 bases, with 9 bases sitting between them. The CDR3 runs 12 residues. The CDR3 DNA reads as TGTGCCAGCAGCCAAACAGGGAACGGCTACACCTTC. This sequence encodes CASSQTGNGYTF.

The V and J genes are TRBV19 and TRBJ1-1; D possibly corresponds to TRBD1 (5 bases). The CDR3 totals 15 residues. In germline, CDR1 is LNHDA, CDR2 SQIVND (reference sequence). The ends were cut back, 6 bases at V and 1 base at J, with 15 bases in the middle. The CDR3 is CASSLIQARNTEAFF. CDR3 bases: TGTGCCAGTAGCTTAATACAGGCTCGGAACACTGAAGCTTTCTTT.